This T cell receptor (beta chain) was sequenced in a study of beta chain features in type 1 diabetes. The study reverse transcribed the entire isolated RNA, so it sequenced expressed TCRB transcripts. Profiling relied on immunoSEQ multiplex PCR, and the TCRdb table lists in-frame clones only, not all of them. The sample carries 600,000 or so clones, over 13% recorded once. Germline V lookup: CDR1 MDHEN, CDR2 SYDVKM. With 6 bases removed from V and 1 base from J, the gap between germline ends came to 16 bases. The CDR3 covers 15 residues. This clone has more than one count but fewer than ten. Its cognate antigen is unknown. Whole-study results and caveats: TCRB CDR3s were moderately but significantly shorter in Type 1 diabetes patients in all four CD4+ subsets.

One heparinised draw of blood, averaging about 110 mL, came from each donor. Via CD45RO/CCR7/CD25/CD127/CD95/CD27, cells of the CD4+ naive, central memory, regulatory and stem cell-like memory subsets were sorted. The purity of all sorted populations exceeded 98%. Sequencing was performed on naive CD4+ T cells from blood. The chain couples TRBV28 to TRBJ2-7; D is ambiguous. The receptor was derived from a man aged 18 to 29 with type 1 diabetes. The CDR3 here is CASSPADRGSYEQYF. CDR3 nucleotides: TGTGCCAGCAGCCCGGCGGACCGAGGATCCTACGAGCAGTACTTC.